This TCR beta chain was obtained from a study of CD8+ T cells in alopecia areata. Following extraction, RNA underwent reverse transcription to cDNA, which served as the sequencing template. Sequenced by immunoSEQ multiplex PCR; TCRdb stores in-frame clones only, minus some. The table includes 200,000 to 250,000 clones, 66% detected once. CDR1 SGDLS and CDR2 YYNGEE come from the germline V gene. The CDR3 totals 15 residues. V shed 3 bases and J 6 bases; nucleotides not matched to a gene: 2. Noted treatment: oral pan-JAK inhibitor, 5-10 mg twice daily. This chain uses TRBV9 with TRBJ2-2; 13 bases are a match to TRBD2. Material: CD4+ T cells sorted from blood, obtained at approximately week 45, from a patient treated with tofacitinib. The sequence derives from a human donor with alopecia areata. This CDR3 is CASSGLAGGSGELFF. The CDR3 DNA sequence: TGTGCCAGCAGCGGACTAGCGGGGGGCTCCGGGGAGCTGTTTTTT. Full variable domain (rest looked up from reference TRBV9 and TRBJ2-2): DSGVTQTPKHLITATGQRVTLRCSPRSGDLSVYWYQQSLDQGLQFLIQYYNGEERAKGNILERFSAQQFPDLHSELNLSSLELGDSALYFCASSGLAGGSGELFFGEGSRLTVL.